Reported below is one T cell receptor beta chain. Its antigen is still unknown. This specimen belongs to a study of shared clonotypes between healthy human individuals. Study observations and caveats: In general, naive subsets displayed greater estimated richness than memory subsets did.

CDR3 length: 15 amino acids. CDR1 is SGDLS, CDR2 YYNGEE, per germline. With 0 bases clipped from V and 2 bases from J, the junction kept 5 bases outside the gene matches. The study drew all its donors from Caucasian adults living in Nashville, Tennessee. Clones were read by immunoSEQ multiplex PCR, and TCRdb kept only the in-frame ones, dropping some. The sample contains roughly 1,500,000 clones, approximately 98.5% of which appear only once. The gene calls are TRBV9 and TRBJ2-7, with 7 bases lining up with TRBD2. Sequencing used naive CD4+ T cells sorted from blood. Subset given: CD45RA+ positively selected. This sequence originates from a man under 40 in good health. The CDR3 reads CASSVDGGRTYEQYF. CDR3 DNA sequence: TGTGCCAGCAGCGTAGATGGCGGGAGAACCTACGAGCAGTACTTC. The entire variable domain, with the rest obtained from reference TRBV9 and TRBJ2-7, is as follows: DSGVTQTPKHLITATGQRVTLRCSPRSGDLSVYWYQQSLDQGLQFLIQYYNGEERAKGNILERFSAQQFPDLHSELNLSSLELGDSALYFCASSVDGGRTYEQYFGPGTRLTVT.